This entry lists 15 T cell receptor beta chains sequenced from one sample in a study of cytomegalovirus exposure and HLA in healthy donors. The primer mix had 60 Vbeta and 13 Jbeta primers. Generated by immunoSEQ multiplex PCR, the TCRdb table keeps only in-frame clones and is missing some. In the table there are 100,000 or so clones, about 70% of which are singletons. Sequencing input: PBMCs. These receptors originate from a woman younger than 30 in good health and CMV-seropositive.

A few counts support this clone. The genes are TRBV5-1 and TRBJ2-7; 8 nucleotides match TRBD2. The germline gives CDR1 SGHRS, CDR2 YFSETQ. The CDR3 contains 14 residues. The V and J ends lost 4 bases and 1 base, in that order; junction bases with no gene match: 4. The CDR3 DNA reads TGCGCCAGCAGCCCAGGGACTAGTTCCTACGAGCAGTACTTC. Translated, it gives CASSPGTSSYEQYF.

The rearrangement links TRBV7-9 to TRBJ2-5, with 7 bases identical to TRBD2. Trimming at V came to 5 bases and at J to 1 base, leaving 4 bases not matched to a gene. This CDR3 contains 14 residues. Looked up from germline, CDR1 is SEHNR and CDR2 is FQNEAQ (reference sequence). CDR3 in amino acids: CASSPGRGQETQYF. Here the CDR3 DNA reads TGTGCCAGCAGCCCGGGGAGGGGCCAAGAGACCCAGTACTTC.

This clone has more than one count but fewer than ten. CDR3: CASSQGQGNNEQFF. CDR3 nucleotide sequence: TGTGCCAGCAGCCAGGGACAGGGGAACAATGAGCAGTTCTTC. This chain joins TRBV7-6 and TRBJ2-1; 10 nucleotides align to TRBD1. J was trimmed by 5 bases and V by 5 bases; bases with no gene match: 3. The V gene's germline CDR1 is SGHVS and CDR2 FNYEAQ. This CDR3 region has 14 residues.

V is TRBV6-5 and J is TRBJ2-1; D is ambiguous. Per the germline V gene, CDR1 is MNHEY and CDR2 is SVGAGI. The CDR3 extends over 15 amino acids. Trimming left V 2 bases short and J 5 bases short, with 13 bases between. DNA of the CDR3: TGTGCCAGCAGTTACAATAGTGGTGTGGACAATGAGCAGTTCTTC. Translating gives CASSYNSGVDNEQFF.

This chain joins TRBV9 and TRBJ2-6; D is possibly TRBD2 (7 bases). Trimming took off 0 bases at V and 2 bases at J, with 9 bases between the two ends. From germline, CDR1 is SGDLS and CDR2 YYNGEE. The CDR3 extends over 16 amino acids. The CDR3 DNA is TGTGCCAGCAGCGTAGCGGGGGGCGCTGGGGCCAACGTCCTGACTTTC. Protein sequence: CASSVAGGAGANVLTF.

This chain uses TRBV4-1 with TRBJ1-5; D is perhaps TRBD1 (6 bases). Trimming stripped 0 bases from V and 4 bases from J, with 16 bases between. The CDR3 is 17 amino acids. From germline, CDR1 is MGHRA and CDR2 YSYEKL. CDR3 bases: TGCGCCAGCAGCCAAGATCGTCTTGGGGGCCGAAATCAGCCCCAGCATTTT. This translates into CASSQDRLGGRNQPQHF.

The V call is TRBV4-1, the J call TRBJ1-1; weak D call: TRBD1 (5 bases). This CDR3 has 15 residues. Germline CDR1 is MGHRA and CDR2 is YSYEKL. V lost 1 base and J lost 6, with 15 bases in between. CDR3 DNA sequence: TGCGCCAGCAGCCAAGCCGCGGGGGGGGTGTCTGAAGCTTTCTTT. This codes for CASSQAAGGVSEAFF.

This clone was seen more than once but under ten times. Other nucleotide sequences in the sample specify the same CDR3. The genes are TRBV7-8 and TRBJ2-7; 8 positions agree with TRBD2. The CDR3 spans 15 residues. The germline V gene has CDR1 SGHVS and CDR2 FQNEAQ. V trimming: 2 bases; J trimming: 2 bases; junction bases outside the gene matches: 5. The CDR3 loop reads CASSLWSGGTYEQYF. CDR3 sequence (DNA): TGTGCCAGCAGCTTATGGTCGGGAGGGACCTACGAGCAGTACTTC.

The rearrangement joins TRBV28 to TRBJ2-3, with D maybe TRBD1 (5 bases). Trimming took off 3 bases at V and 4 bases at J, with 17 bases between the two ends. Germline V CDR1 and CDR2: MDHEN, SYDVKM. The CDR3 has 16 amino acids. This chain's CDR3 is CASSFGQGSSADTQYF. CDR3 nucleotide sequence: TGTGCCAGCAGTTTTGGGCAGGGATCGAGCGCAGATACGCAGTATTTT.

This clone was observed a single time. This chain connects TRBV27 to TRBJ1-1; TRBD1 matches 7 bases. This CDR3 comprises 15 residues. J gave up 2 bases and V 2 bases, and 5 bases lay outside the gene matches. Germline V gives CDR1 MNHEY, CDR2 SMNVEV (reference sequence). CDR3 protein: CASSLEGALNTEAFF. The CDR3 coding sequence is TGTGCCAGCAGTTTAGAGGGGGCGCTTAACACTGAAGCTTTCTTT.

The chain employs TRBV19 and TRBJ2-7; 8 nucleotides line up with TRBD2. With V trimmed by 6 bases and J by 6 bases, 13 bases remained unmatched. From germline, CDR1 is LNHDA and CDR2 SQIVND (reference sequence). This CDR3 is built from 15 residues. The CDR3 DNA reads TGTGCCAGTAGGGGGGCCGGGACTAGAGAGGGCGAGCAGTACTTC. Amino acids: CASRGAGTREGEQYF.

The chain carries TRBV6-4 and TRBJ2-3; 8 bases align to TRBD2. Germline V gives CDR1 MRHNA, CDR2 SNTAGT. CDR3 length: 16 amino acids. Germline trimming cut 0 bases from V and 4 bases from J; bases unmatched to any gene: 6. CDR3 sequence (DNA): TGTGCCAGCAGTGACTCGATTGCGGGGGGAGCAGATACGCAGTATTTT. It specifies CASSDSIAGGADTQYF.

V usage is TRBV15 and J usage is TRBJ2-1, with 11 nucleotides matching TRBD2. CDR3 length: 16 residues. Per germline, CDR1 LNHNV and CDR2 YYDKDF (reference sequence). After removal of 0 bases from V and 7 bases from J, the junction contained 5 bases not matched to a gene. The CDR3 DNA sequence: TGTGCCACCAGCAGAGATTTGGTAGCGGGAGGGAATGAGCAGTTCTTC. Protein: CATSRDLVAGGNEQFF.

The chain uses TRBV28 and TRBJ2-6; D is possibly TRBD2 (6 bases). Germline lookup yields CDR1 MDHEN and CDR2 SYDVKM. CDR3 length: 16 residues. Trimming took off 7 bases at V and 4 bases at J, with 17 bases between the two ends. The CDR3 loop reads CASTDGDFGGANVLTF. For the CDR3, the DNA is TGTGCCAGCACTGACGGGGACTTCGGGGGGGCCAACGTCCTGACTTTC.

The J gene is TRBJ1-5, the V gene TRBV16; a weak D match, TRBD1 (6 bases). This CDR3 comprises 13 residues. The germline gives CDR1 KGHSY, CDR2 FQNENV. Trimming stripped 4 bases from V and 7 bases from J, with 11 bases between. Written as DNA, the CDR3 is TGTGCCAGCAGCCCAAACAGGGTCCAGCCCCAGCATTTT. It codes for CASSPNRVQPQHF.